Included here is one TCR beta chain sequence, with context. As yet, its antigen is unknown. These data come from a study of long-term antiretroviral therapy in people with HIV. Broader study findings: ART was followed by higher diversity that remained below transplant donor controls.

The libraries were made with immunoSEQ v3.0 at survey level. TCRdb's table, derived via immunoSEQ multiplex PCR, lists solely in-frame clones and lacks some. Among roughly 28,000 clones listed, around three quarters were seen once. V was clipped by 6 bases and J by 1 base, with 6 bases between them. From germline, CDR1 is SGHDN and CDR2 FVKESK. The CDR3 extends over 13 amino acids. There were roughly 0.95-11 million cryopreserved PBMC in the samples before DNA extraction. This material consisted of unsorted PBMCs, taken 0.3 years after starting antiretroviral therapy. J is TRBJ2-2 and V is TRBV14; weak D call: TRBD1 (5 bases). This sequence originates from a man in his forties with HIV. Here the CDR3 reads CASRGQNTGELFF. In DNA, the CDR3 is TGTGCCAGCAGGGGGCAGAACACCGGGGAGCTGTTTTTT. Full variable domain (missing parts from reference TRBV14 and TRBJ2-2): EAGVTQFPSHSVIEKGQTVTLRCDPISGHDNLYWYRRVMGKEIKFLLHFVKESKQDESGMPNNRFLAERTGGTYSTLKVQPAELEDSGVYFCASRGQNTGELFFGEGSRLTVL.